These 19 T cell receptor beta chains came from one sample sequenced in a study of shared T cell receptors in the human thymus. Produced via immunoSEQ multiplex PCR; TCRdb's table is partial and in-frame only. The repertoire holds approximately 660,000 clones, with 85% to 90% as singletons. Separately, the same data were catalogued under a study of human thymus T cells.

The material sequenced was thymocytes. The receptors were gathered from a boy in the first two years of life with a congenital heart defect.

The chain couples TRBV7-6 to TRBJ2-3; 7 positions match TRBD2. V lost 2 bases and J lost 4; bases outside the gene matches: 9. Germline CDR1 SGHVS, CDR2 FNYEAQ. The CDR3 spans 16 residues. CDR3 sequence (DNA): TGTGCCAGCAGCTTATTAACGGGAGGAGGTTCAGATACGCAGTATTTT. As protein: CASSLLTGGGSDTQYF. The complete variable domain, with remaining parts taken from reference TRBV7-6 and TRBJ2-3, reads GAGVSQSPRYKVTKRGQDVALRCDPISGHVSLYWYRQALGQGPEFLTYFNYEAQQDKSGLPNDRFSAERPEGSISTLTIQRTEQRDSAMYRCASSLLTGGGSDTQYFGPGTRLTVL.

The rearrangement joins TRBV14 to TRBJ1-2, with TRBD1 matching 11 bases. Per germline, CDR1 SGHDN and CDR2 FVKESK. The CDR3 loop spans 15 amino acids. V was clipped by 3 bases and J by 4 bases; unmatched bases: 4. CDR3 bases: TGTGCCAGCAGCCAGGGACAGGGGGGTTTCTATGGCTACACCTTC. Residues: CASSQGQGGFYGYTF. The variable domain in full, with the rest retrieved from reference TRBV14 and TRBJ1-2, is EAGVTQFPSHSVIEKGQTVTLRCDPISGHDNLYWYRRVMGKEIKFLLHFVKESKQDESGMPNNRFLAERTGGTYSTLKVQPAELEDSGVYFCASSQGQGGFYGYTFGSGTRLTVV.

In its sample, this clone was seen once. V usage is TRBV5-6 and J usage is TRBJ1-6; no firm D call. Germline V gene sequence: CDR1 SGHDT, CDR2 YYEEEE. This CDR3 contains 16 residues. V was cut by 5 bases and J by 0 bases, with 12 bases left in between. The CDR3 protein is CASRLSGSSYNSPLHF. The CDR3 nucleotides are TGTGCCAGCAGATTGTCGGGGAGCTCCTATAATTCACCCCTCCACTTT.

The chain employs TRBV6-4 and TRBJ1-2; TRBD1 matches at 8 bases. CDR3 size: 17 residues. CDR1 is MRHNA and CDR2 is SNTAGT in the germline V gene. The V segment lost 2 bases and the J segment 2 bases; nucleotides outside the gene matches: 10. The CDR3 DNA is TGTGCCAGCAGTGACCCACAGGACAGGGAGGGCAACTATGGCTACACCTTC. Translated, it gives CASSDPQDREGNYGYTF.

The gene calls are TRBV19 and TRBJ2-5; 8 bases map to TRBD2. Trimming cost V 4 bases and J 5 bases; bases outside gene matches: 6. This CDR3 spans 14 amino acids. Germline V gene lookup returns CDR1 LNHDA and CDR2 SQIVND (reference sequence). CDR3 in DNA: TGTGCCAGTAGTACGGACGGGGGGGAGGAGACCCAGTACTTC. It is translated as CASSTDGGEETQYF.

The J gene is TRBJ2-7, the V gene TRBV19, with 12 bases aligning to TRBD1. V shed 4 bases and J 6 bases; nucleotides not matched to a gene: 13. Germline CDR1 reads LNHDA; CDR2 reads SQIVND (reference sequence). This CDR3 contains 17 residues. The CDR3 nucleotides read TGTGCCAGTAGTAGGGGGGGACAGGGGGCCAGTTACGTCGAGCAGTACTTC. Encoded protein: CASSRGGQGASYVEQYF.

The rearrangement uses TRBV4-3 and TRBJ1-1; D is perhaps TRBD1 (5 bases). CDR1 and CDR2 from the germline V gene are LGHNA and YSLEER. The CDR3 loop spans 12 amino acids. V was cut by 1 base and J by 10 bases, with 10 bases left in between. CDR3 nucleotide sequence: TGCGCCAGCAGCCAAGGGGGGGGGAGAGCTTTCTTT. This encodes CASSQGGGRAFF.

The J gene is TRBJ1-3, the V gene TRBV15; no definite D call. The CDR3 runs to 17 residues. Germline V gives CDR1 LNHNV, CDR2 YYDKDF (reference sequence). The ends were cut back, 0 bases at V and 0 bases at J, with 12 bases in the middle. CDR3 sequence: CATSRDPLGDSGNTIYF. The CDR3 nucleotides read TGTGCCACCAGCAGAGACCCCCTCGGAGACTCTGGAAACACCATATATTTT.

V usage is TRBV6-1 and J usage is TRBJ1-4; 10 bases map to TRBD1. The J segment lost 7 bases and the V segment lost 5 bases, leaving 7 bases of the junction unmatched. Germline assignment: CDR1 MNHNS and CDR2 SASEGT. The CDR3 totals 15 residues. The chain's CDR3 is CASSSHDRGPEKLFF. The CDR3 bases are TGTGCCAGCAGTTCCCATGACAGGGGGCCTGAAAAACTGTTTTTT.

The chain uses TRBV2 and TRBJ2-4; 7 bases fit TRBD2. The germline gives CDR1 SNHLY, CDR2 FYNNEI. With 1 base clipped from V and 3 bases from J, the junction kept 9 bases outside the gene matches. The CDR3 covers 17 residues. CDR3 nucleotide sequence: TGTGCCAGCAGTGAAGGGGGGGGGATCGAGGTCAAAAACATTCAGTACTTC. As protein: CASSEGGGIEVKNIQYF.

This sequence joins TRBV15 and TRBJ2-7; a possible D gene is TRBD2 (5 bases). Germline values: CDR1 LNHNV, CDR2 YYDKDF (reference sequence). Trimming shortened V by 1 base and J by 2 bases, and 9 bases separated the two germline ends. This CDR3 comprises 14 residues. This chain's CDR3 is CATSRVAGTYEQYF. The CDR3 DNA follows: TGTGCCACCAGCAGAGTGGCGGGCACCTACGAGCAGTACTTC.

This chain uses TRBV13 with TRBJ2-1; a possible D gene is TRBD2 (5 bases). From germline, CDR1 is PRHDT and CDR2 FYEKMQ (reference sequence). Between the trimmed V and J ends, which lost 8 bases and 7 bases, there was a span of 18 bases. The CDR3 is 14 residues long. CDR3 amino acids: CASSRRRPGNEQFF. DNA of the CDR3: TGTGCCAGCTCCCGGCGACGGCCGGGGAATGAGCAGTTCTTC.

The CDR3 sequence is CASSQARQGGSNQPQHF. The CDR3 DNA is TGCGCCAGCAGTCAAGCTAGACAGGGCGGAAGCAATCAGCCCCAGCATTTT. This sequence joins TRBV23-1 and TRBJ1-5; the match to TRBD1 covers 7 bases. TRBV23-1 is classed as an ORF, of uncertain function. The CDR3 runs to 17 residues. The junction had 8 bases not matched to a gene; V was cut back by 2 bases and J by 1 base.

CDR3 in amino acids: CASSERGDTYTADHNIQYF. In nucleotides, the CDR3 is TGTGCCAGCAGTGAACGGGGGGACACTTATACGGCCGACCACAACATTCAGTACTTC. The rearrangement uses TRBV6-1 and TRBJ2-4; the D gene is possibly TRBD2 (7 bases). CDR1 and CDR2 (germline): MNHNS, SASEGT. The CDR3 length is 19 residues. Trimming took 2 bases from V and 7 from J, leaving 27 bases between them.

This chain joins TRBV4-3 and TRBJ2-1; TRBD1 matches at 7 bases. Germline V lookup: CDR1 LGHNA, CDR2 YSLEER. V lost 5 bases, J lost 6 bases, and 25 bases stayed unmatched. The CDR3 sequence is 20 residues long. CDR3 region: CASSLRRFERTRTGLNEQFF. CDR3 DNA sequence: TGCGCCAGCAGCTTAAGGAGGTTTGAAAGGACACGGACAGGCCTCAATGAGCAGTTCTTC.

The rearrangement links TRBV27 to TRBJ2-3; the match to TRBD2 covers 10 bases. The trim removed 5 bases at V and 6 bases at J, leaving 11 bases unmatched. CDR3 length: 16 residues. CDR1 MNHEY and CDR2 SMNVEV come from the germline V gene (reference sequence). CDR3 region: CASSASLAGVPDTQYF. In DNA form, the CDR3 reads TGTGCCAGCAGTGCCAGCCTAGCGGGAGTGCCGGATACGCAGTATTTT.

The rearrangement uses TRBV27 and TRBJ2-7; 8 nucleotides align to TRBD2. Germline V gives CDR1 MNHEY, CDR2 SMNVEV (reference sequence). The V gene end was trimmed by 5 bases and the J gene end by 6 bases; junction bases not matched to a gene: 9. CDR3 size: 14 residues. This CDR3 reads CASSQTGGRGEQYF. The CDR3 nucleotides read TGTGCCAGCAGTCAGACGGGAGGGCGGGGCGAGCAGTACTTC.

The chain combines TRBV27 with TRBJ1-1; the match to TRBD1 covers 12 bases. The V gene end was trimmed by 0 bases and the J gene end by 5 bases; junction bases not matched to a gene: 10. This CDR3 spans 18 amino acids. Germline V CDR1 and CDR2: MNHEY, SMNVEV (reference sequence). Here the CDR3 reads CASSLSGRDRGRGTEAFF. The CDR3, as DNA: TGTGCCAGCAGTTTATCGGGCCGGGACAGGGGGCGCGGGACTGAAGCTTTCTTT.

This chain joins TRBV19 and TRBJ2-1; D is possibly TRBD2 (5 bases). The V end lost 3 bases, the J end lost 0 bases, and 12 bases lay between the germline ends. CDR3 size: 16 residues. From germline, CDR1 is LNHDA and CDR2 SQIVND (reference sequence). CDR3 sequence: CASSIKSGSSYNEQFF. In DNA, the CDR3 is TGTGCCAGTAGTATCAAGTCGGGAAGCTCCTACAATGAGCAGTTCTTC.